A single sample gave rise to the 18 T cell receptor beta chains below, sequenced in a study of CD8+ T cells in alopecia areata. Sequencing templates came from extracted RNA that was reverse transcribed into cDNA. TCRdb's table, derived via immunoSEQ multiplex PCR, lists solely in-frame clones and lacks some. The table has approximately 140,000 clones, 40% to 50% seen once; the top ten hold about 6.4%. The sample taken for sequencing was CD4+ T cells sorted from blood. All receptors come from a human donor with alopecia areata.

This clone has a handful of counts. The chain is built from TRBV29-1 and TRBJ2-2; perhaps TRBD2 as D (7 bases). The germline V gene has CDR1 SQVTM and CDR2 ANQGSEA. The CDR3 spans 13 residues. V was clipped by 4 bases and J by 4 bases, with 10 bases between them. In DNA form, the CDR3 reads TGCAGCGTTGTCCGGGGGGCCACCGGGGAGCTGTTTTTT. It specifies CSVVRGATGELFF.

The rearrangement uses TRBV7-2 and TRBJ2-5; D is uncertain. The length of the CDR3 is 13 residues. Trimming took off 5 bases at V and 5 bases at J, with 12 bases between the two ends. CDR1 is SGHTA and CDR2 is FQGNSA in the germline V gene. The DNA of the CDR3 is TGTGCCAGCAGCAACCCAGTTTCGGAGACCCAGTACTTC. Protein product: CASSNPVSETQYF.

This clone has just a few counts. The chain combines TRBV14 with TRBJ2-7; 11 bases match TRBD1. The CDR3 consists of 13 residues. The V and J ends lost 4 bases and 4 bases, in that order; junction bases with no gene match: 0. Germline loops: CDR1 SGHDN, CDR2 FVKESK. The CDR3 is CASSRDRGYEQYF. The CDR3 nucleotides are TGTGCCAGCAGCCGGGACAGGGGGTACGAGCAGTACTTC.

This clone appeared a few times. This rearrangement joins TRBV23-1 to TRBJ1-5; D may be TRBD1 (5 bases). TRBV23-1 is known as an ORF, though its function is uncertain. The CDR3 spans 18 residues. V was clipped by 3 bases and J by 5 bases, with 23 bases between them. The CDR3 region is CASSHGSRDPRPDQPQHF. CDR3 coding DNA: TGCGCCAGCAGTCATGGTAGTAGGGACCCGCGGCCTGATCAGCCCCAGCATTTT.

In DNA, the CDR3 is TGCAGCGTTACAGGGCCGGGGGTTTACGAGCAGTACTTC. Protein sequence: CSVTGPGVYEQYF. The gene calls are TRBV29-1 and TRBJ2-7; either TRBD1 or TRBD2 may fit D (6 bases each). This CDR3 is 13 amino acids long. V dropped 5 bases and J dropped 4 bases, with 15 bases sitting between them. Germline V gene sequence: CDR1 SQVTM, CDR2 ANQGSEA.

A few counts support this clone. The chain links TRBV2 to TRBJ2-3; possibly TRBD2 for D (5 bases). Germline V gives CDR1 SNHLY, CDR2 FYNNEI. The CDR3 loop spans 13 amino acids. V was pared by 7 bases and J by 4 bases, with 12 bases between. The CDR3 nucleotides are TGTGCCAGCACCTCGACTACATCAGATACGCAGTATTTT. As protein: CASTSTTSDTQYF.

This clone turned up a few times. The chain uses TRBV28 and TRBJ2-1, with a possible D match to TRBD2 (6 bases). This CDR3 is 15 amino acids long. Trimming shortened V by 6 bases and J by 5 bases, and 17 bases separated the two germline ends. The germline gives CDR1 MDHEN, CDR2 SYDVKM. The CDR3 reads CASRLTRRLNNEQFF. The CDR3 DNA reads TGTGCCAGCAGATTGACTAGGAGGTTGAACAATGAGCAGTTCTTC.

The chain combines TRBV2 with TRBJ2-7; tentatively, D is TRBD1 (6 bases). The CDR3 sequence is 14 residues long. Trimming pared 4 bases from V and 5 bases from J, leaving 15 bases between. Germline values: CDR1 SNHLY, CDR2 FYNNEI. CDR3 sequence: CASSVLRQVDEQYF. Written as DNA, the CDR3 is TGTGCCAGCAGTGTACTTAGACAGGTGGACGAGCAGTACTTC.

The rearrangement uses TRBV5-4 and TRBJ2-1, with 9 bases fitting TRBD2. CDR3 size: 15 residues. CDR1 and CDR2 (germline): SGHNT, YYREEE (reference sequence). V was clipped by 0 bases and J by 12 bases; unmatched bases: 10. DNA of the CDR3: TGTGCCAGCAGCTTGGGACCGACTAGCGGTACGGGGCAGTTCTTC. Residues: CASSLGPTSGTGQFF.

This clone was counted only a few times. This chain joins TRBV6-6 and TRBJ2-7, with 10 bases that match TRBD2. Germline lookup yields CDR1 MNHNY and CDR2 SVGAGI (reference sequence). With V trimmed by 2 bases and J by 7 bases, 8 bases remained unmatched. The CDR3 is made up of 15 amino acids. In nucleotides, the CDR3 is TGTGCCAGCAGTTACCCACAGCGGGAGGGCCGGGAGCAGTACTTC. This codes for CASSYPQREGREQYF.

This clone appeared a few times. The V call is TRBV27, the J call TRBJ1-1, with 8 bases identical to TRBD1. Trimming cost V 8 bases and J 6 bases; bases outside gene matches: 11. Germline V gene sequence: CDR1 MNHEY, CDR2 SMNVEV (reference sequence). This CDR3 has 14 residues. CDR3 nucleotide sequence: TGTGCCAGCCTTGAAAGGACAGGGAGCCCTGAAGCTTTCTTT. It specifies CASLERTGSPEAFF.

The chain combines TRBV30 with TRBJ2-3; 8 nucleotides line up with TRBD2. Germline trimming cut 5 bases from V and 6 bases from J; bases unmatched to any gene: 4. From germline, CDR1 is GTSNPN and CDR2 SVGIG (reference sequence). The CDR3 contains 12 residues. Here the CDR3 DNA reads TGTGCCTGGGGACTAGCCTCGGATACGCAGTATTTT. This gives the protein CAWGLASDTQYF.

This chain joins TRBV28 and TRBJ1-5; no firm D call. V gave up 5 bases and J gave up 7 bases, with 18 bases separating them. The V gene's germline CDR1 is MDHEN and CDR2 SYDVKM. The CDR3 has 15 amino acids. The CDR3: CASSPPLGVGQPQHF. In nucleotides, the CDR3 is TGTGCCAGCAGTCCGCCCCTCGGGGTTGGACAGCCCCAGCATTTT. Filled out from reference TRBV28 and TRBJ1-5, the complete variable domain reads DVKVTQSSRYLVKRTGEKVFLECVQDMDHENMFWYRQDPGLGLRLIYFSYDVKMKEKGDIPEGYSVSREKKERFSLILESASTNQTSMYLCASSPPLGVGQPQHFGDGTRLSIL.

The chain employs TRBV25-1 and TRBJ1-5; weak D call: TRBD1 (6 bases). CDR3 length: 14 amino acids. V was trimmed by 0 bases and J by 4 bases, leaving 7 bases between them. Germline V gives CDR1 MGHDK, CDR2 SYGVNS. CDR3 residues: CASSEYQGNQPQHF. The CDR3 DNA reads TGTGCCAGCAGTGAATATCAGGGGAATCAGCCCCAGCATTTT.

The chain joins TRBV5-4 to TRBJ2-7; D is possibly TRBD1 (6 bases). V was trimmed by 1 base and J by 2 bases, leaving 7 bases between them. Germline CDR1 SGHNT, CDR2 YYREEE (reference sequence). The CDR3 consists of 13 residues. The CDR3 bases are TGTGCCAGCAGCTTGAAGGGGGCCTACGAGCAGTACTTC. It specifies CASSLKGAYEQYF.

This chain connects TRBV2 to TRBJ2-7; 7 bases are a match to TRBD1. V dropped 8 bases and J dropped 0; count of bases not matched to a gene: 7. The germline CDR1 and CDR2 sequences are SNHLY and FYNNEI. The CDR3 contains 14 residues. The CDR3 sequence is CASQGGSSSYEQYF. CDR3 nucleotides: TGTGCCAGCCAAGGGGGCTCTAGCTCCTACGAGCAGTACTTC.

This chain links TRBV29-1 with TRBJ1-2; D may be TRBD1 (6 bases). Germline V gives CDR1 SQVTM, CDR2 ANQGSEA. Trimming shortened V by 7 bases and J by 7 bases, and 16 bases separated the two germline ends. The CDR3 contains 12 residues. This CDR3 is CSDQWGQGGYTF. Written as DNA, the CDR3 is TGCAGCGACCAATGGGGGCAGGGTGGCTACACCTTC.

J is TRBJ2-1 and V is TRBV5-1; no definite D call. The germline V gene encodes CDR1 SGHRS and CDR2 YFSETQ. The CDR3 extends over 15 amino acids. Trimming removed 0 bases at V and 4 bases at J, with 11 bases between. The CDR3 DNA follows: TGCGCCAGCAGCTTGGCCCCCGTCGATTACAATGAGCAGTTCTTC. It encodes CASSLAPVDYNEQFF.